This T cell receptor (beta chain) was captured by sequencing in a study of CD8 T cells in Susac syndrome. While CD8+ and CD4+ T cells were isolated negatively, TEMRA cells were enriched by FACS. An amount of RNA that ranged from 0.5 to 1 ug was reverse transcribed with random hexamers. Using its own MiXCR run on the immunoSEQ multiplex PCR reads, TCRdb lists one record per CDR3 protein. The data hold some 110,000 distinct CDR3 sequences, with approximately 93% observed a single time. V lost 4 bases, J lost 0 bases, and 3 bases stayed unmatched. This CDR3 is built from 14 residues. Germline V gene lookup returns CDR1 SQVTM and CDR2 ANQGSEA.

The source of this sequence is a human donor with multiple sclerosis. The chain carries TRBV29-1 and TRBJ1-2; 9 bases align to TRBD1. The sample taken for sequencing was CD8+ T cells from PBMCs. CDR3 sequence: CSVGDREANYGYTF. The DNA for the CDR3 is TGCAGCGTTGGGGACAGGGAAGCTAACTATGGCTACACCTTC.